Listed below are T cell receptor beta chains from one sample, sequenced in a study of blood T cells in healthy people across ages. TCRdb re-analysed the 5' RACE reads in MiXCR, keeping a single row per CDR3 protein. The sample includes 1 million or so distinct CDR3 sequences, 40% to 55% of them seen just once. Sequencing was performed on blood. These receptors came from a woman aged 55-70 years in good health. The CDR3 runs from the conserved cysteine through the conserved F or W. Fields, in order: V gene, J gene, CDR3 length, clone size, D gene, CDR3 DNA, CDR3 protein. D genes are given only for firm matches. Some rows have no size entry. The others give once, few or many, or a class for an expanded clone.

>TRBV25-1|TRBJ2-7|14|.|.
TGTACCAGCAGTGGCGGACTCCCACCCTACGAGCAGTACTTC
CTSSGGLPPYEQYF
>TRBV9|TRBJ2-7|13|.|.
TGTGCCAGCAGCGTAATAACTGAAGGCGAGCAGTACTTC
CASSVITEGEQYF
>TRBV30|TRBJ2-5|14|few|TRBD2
TGTGCCTGGAGTGGTGGCCAACTAGCGGCCACCCAGTACTTC
CAWSGGQLAATQYF
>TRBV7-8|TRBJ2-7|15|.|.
TGTGCCAGCAGCCCCCCCTACAGGGTTCGCTACGAGCAGTACTTC
CASSPPYRVRYEQYF
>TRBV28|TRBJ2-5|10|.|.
TGTGCCAGCTTAGGGGAGACCCAGTACTTC
CASLGETQYF
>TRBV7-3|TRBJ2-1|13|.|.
TGTGCCAGCAGCGGACCCGAGACGGATGAGCAGTTCTTC
CASSGPETDEQFF
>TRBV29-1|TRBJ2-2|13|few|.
TGCAGCGTTGACAGGGAGAAGACCGGGGAGCTGTTTTTT
CSVDREKTGELFF
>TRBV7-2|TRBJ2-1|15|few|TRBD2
TGTGCCAGCAGCTTAGCGTCTAGCGGGTCCAATGAGCAGTTCTTC
CASSLASSGSNEQFF
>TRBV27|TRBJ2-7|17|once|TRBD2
TGTGCCAGCAGTTCCGCCGGGACTACGGCCTCCTACAATGAGCAGTACTTC
CASSSAGTTASYNEQYF
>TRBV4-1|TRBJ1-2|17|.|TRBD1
TGCGCCAGCAGCCAAGAGCGTACGGGACAGCCTAACTATGGCTACACCTTC
CASSQERTGQPNYGYTF
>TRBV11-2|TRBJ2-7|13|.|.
TGTGCCAGCAGCCCATACCGAAGTGGCGAGCAGTACTTC
CASSPYRSGEQYF
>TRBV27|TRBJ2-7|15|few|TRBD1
TGTGCCAGCAGTTCCCTCCGGGACAGCCCCTACGAGCAGTACTTC
CASSSLRDSPYEQYF
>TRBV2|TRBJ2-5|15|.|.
TGTGCCAGCAGACCCCGGAGGGGTGTCCAAGAGACCCAGTACTTC
CASRPRRGVQETQYF
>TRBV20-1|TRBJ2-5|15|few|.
TGCAGTGCTAGAGGGAGCCGAAAGGGGGGAGAGACCCAGTACTTC
CSARGSRKGGETQYF
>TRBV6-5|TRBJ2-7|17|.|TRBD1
TGTGCCAGCAGTTACTCGATGGGGACAGGGTCTACCTACGAGCAGTACTTC
CASSYSMGTGSTYEQYF
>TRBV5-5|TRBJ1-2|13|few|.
TGTGCCAGCAGTGGGGACCAAAACTATGGCTACACCTTC
CASSGDQNYGYTF
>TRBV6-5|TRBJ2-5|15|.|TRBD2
TGTGCCAGCAGTTACGTGGCGGGAGGGGGAGAGACCCAGTACTTC
CASSYVAGGGETQYF
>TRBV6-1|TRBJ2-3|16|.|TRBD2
TGTGCCAGCAGTGGGATTAGCGGGAGGGCAAGGGATACGCAGTATTTT
CASSGISGRARDTQYF
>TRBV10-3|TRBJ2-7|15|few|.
TGTGCCATCAGTGAGGGGACTGCCAGCTCCTACGAGCAGTACTTC
CAISEGTASSYEQYF
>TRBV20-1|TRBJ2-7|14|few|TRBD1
TGCAGTGCGCCTAGGACAGGGGTGACCTACGAGCAGTACTTC
CSAPRTGVTYEQYF
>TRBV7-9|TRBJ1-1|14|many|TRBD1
TGTGCCAGCAGCTCTGTCGGACAGGGTCTGAAGGCTTTCTTT
CASSSVGQGLKAFF
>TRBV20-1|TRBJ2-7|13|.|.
TGCAGTGCTATCGACTTCAACAGCGACGAGCAGTACTTC
CSAIDFNSDEQYF
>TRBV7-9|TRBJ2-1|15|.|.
TGTGCCAGCAGCTTAGCCAGGGGACGCGCCAGCGAGCAGTTCTTC
CASSLARGRASEQFF
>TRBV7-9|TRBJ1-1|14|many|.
TGTGCCAGCAGCCCACGGACTGGGAACACTGAAGCTTTCTTT
CASSPRTGNTEAFF
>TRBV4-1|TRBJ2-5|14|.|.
TGCGCCAGCAGCCACCCCGGGGGAGAAGAGACCCAGTACTTC
CASSHPGGEETQYF
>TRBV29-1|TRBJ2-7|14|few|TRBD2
TGCAGCGTCTCTAGCGGGAGAGGAGGCAATGAGCAGTACTTC
CSVSSGRGGNEQYF
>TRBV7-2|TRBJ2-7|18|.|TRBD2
TGTGCCAGCAGCTTATTGAATGACGGACTAGCGGGATTGTACGAGCAGTACTTC
CASSLLNDGLAGLYEQYF
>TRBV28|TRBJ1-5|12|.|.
TGTGCCAGCACAAGAGGGGAGCAGCCCCAGCATTTT
CASTRGEQPQHF
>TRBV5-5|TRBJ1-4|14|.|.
TGTGCCAGCAGCCTAGGTGGTCAGAACGAAAAACTGTTTTTT
CASSLGGQNEKLFF
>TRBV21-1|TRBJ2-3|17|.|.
TGTGCCAGCAGCCTACAGCACGGCCACTACAGCACAGATACGCAGTATTTT
CASSLQHGHYSTDTQYF
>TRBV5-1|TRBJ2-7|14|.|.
TGCGCCAGCAGCTGGAGACTAGACTCCTACGAGCAGTACTTC
CASSWRLDSYEQYF
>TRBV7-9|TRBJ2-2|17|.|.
TGTGCCAGCAGCTTACCCAGGGGAGAGGCGAACACCGGGGAGCTGTTTTTT
CASSLPRGEANTGELFF
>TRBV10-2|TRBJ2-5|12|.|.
TGCGCCAGCGGCGAGGGAGGAGAGACCCAGTACTTC
CASGEGGETQYF
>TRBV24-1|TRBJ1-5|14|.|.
TGTACCACCAGTCGCTCGGGAGCGGATCAGCCCCAGCATTTT
CTTSRSGADQPQHF
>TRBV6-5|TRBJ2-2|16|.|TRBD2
TGTGCCAGCAGTTACTCTGCTAGCGGGATAACCGGGGAGCTGTTTTTT
CASSYSASGITGELFF
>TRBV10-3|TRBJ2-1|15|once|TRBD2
TGTGCCATCGGTGAGGGTAGCGGGAGCTATAATGAGCAGTTCTTC
CAIGEGSGSYNEQFF
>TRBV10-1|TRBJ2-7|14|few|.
TGCGCCAGCAGTGATGATGGGGGATCCTACGAGCAGTACTTC
CASSDDGGSYEQYF
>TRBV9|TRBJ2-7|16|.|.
TGTGCCAGCAGCGCTTCACAGGGAGGAGGCCCCTACGAGCAGTACTTC
CASSASQGGGPYEQYF
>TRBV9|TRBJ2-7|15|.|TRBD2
TGTGCCAGCAGCATCTCCAGCGGGGTAGCCTACGAGCAGTACTTC
CASSISSGVAYEQYF
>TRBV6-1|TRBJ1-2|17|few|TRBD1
TGTGCCAGCAGTGAAGCAGGCGGGACCGGGACAGGAGGCGGCTACACCTTC
CASSEAGGTGTGGGYTF